These 16 T cell receptor beta chains came from one sample sequenced in a study of blood T cell repertoires in COVID-19. Only in-frame clones appear in the TCRdb table, and some are missing; sequencing was by immunoSEQ multiplex PCR. Of 350,000 to 500,000 clones in the sample, 70% to 90% were seen once. Sequencing was carried out using peripheral blood. The receptor set was obtained from a man aged 18-30 years with COVID-19, enrolled during active disease.

V and J are TRBV24-1 and TRBJ2-3; perhaps TRBD1 as D (6 bases). The germline CDR1 and CDR2 sequences are KGHDR and SFDVKD. This CDR3 is 13 amino acids long. The V end was cut by 4 bases, the J end by 5 bases, with 9 bases between. CDR3 loop: CATSEGARDTQYF. Here the CDR3 DNA reads TGTGCCACCAGTGAGGGGGCGAGAGATACGCAGTATTTT.

The chain recombines TRBV6-5 with TRBJ1-6; 7 positions agree with TRBD1. Per germline, CDR1 MNHEY and CDR2 SVGAGI. This CDR3 has 15 amino acids. Trimming removed 7 bases from V and 10 bases from J; junction bases left unmatched: 13. CDR3 sequence reads: CASTRREGGVSPLHF. The CDR3 coding sequence is TGTGCCAGCACCAGGAGGGAAGGGGGCGTCTCACCCCTCCACTTT.

This chain links TRBV6-5 with TRBJ2-3; 9 nucleotides line up with TRBD1. The J segment lost 2 bases and the V segment lost 6 bases, leaving 3 bases of the junction unmatched. The germline V gene encodes CDR1 MNHEY and CDR2 SVGAGI. This CDR3 region has 14 residues. CDR3 protein: CASRGQGLTDTQYF. In DNA, the CDR3 is TGTGCCAGCAGGGGACAGGGCCTCACAGATACGCAGTATTTT.

The rearrangement uses TRBV6-1 and TRBJ2-5; possibly TRBD1 for D (6 bases). CDR3 length: 17 amino acids. Germline-derived CDR1 and CDR2 are MNHNS and SASEGT. The V gene lost 3 bases and the J gene lost 5 bases, with 22 bases spanning the gap. The CDR3: CASSDSGTNIREETQYF. CDR3 nucleotides: TGTGCCAGCAGTGATTCCGGGACAAATATCCGAGAGGAGACCCAGTACTTC.

Only one count was recorded for this clone. J is TRBJ1-1 and V is TRBV12-3 or TRBV12-4; TRBD1 matches at 7 bases. The trim removed 4 bases at V and 6 bases at J, leaving 5 bases unmatched. CDR3 size: 13 residues. DNA of the CDR3: TGTGCCAGCAGTTCAAACAGGGGTGCTGAAGCTTTCTTT. Translation: CASSSNRGAEAFF.

This clone was observed once. This CDR3 is also generated by other DNA sequences in the sample. The V gene is TRBV6-1, the J gene TRBJ2-7; D gene uncertain. V lost 3 bases and J lost 0, with 6 bases in between. Germline CDR1 is MNHNS and CDR2 is SASEGT. This CDR3 spans 13 amino acids. The CDR3 nucleotides read TGTGCCAGCAGTGACCGTAGCTCCTACGAGCAGTACTTC. This sequence encodes CASSDRSSYEQYF.

This clone came up once. The gene calls are TRBV27 and TRBJ2-3, with D hard to call. CDR3 size: 15 residues. The ends were cut back, 3 bases at V and 0 bases at J, with 10 bases in the middle. CDR1 is MNHEY and CDR2 is SMNVEV in the germline V gene (reference sequence). The CDR3 is CASSLLQTSTDTQYF. CDR3 bases: TGTGCCAGCAGTTTGCTGCAGACTAGCACAGATACGCAGTATTTT.

The chain recombines TRBV10-2 with TRBJ2-5; 15 nucleotides agree with TRBD2. Germline lookup yields CDR1 WSHSY and CDR2 SAAADI. The CDR3 extends over 16 amino acids. The V segment lost 6 bases and the J segment 3 bases; nucleotides outside the gene matches: 5. The CDR3 nucleotides read TGCGCCAGCAGGTCAGGACTAGCGGGGGGGAAAGAGACCCAGTACTTC. Amino acid sequence: CASRSGLAGGKETQYF.

J is TRBJ1-1 and V is TRBV2; possibly TRBD1 for D (5 bases). The V and J ends lost 11 bases and 5 bases respectively, with 18 bases between them. Germline CDR1 is SNHLY and CDR2 is FYNNEI. The CDR3 sequence is 13 residues long. CDR3 DNA sequence: TGTGCCGTCAGGGAAATGGTTGGGACTGAAGCTTTCTTT. Protein product: CAVREMVGTEAFF.

This chain uses TRBV18 with TRBJ1-1; D gene uncertain. CDR1 is KGHSH, CDR2 LQKENI, per germline. Trimming shortened V by 3 bases and J by 2 bases, and 16 bases separated the two germline ends. This CDR3 has 16 residues. The CDR3 DNA is TGTGCCAGCTCACCCATAGACAAGCCAGGTAACACTGAAGCTTTCTTT. This codes for CASSPIDKPGNTEAFF. The entire variable domain, with the rest obtained from reference TRBV18 and TRBJ1-1, is as follows: NAGVMQNPRHLVRRRGQEARLRCSPMKGHSHVYWYRQLPEEGLKFMVYLQKENIIDESGMPKERFSAEFPKEGPSILRIQQVVRGDSAAYFCASSPIDKPGNTEAFFGQGTRLTVV.

This chain links TRBV24-1 with TRBJ2-3; TRBD2 agrees at 7 bases. The CDR3 runs to 13 residues. With 6 bases clipped from V and 1 base from J, the junction kept 0 bases outside the gene matches. Looked up from germline, CDR1 is KGHDR and CDR2 is SFDVKD. The CDR3 region is CATSLAGTDTQYF. CDR3 DNA sequence: TGTGCCACCAGTCTAGCGGGCACAGATACGCAGTATTTT.

The rearrangement joins TRBV4-1 to TRBJ2-7; 10 bases line up with TRBD1. Germline loops: CDR1 MGHRA, CDR2 YSYEKL. The CDR3 totals 15 residues. V shed 4 bases, J shed 7 bases, and the junction held 10 bases outside the gene matches. CDR3 amino acids: CASSPFQDRGQEQYF. CDR3 DNA sequence: TGCGCCAGCAGCCCTTTCCAAGACAGGGGGCAGGAGCAGTACTTC.

The rearrangement links TRBV9 to TRBJ2-2; 11 bases agree with TRBD1. CDR1 and CDR2 (germline): SGDLS, YYNGEE. This CDR3 is built from 16 residues. Losses at the gene ends were 3 bases for V and 5 bases for J; bases not matched to a gene: 6. The CDR3 sequence is CASSARDRGDTGELFF. The CDR3 nucleotides read TGTGCCAGCAGCGCCCGGGACAGGGGGGATACCGGGGAGCTGTTTTTT.

The gene calls are TRBV4-1 and TRBJ2-5, with D possibly TRBD1 on 6 matching bases. CDR1 is MGHRA, CDR2 YSYEKL, per germline. This CDR3 has 15 amino acids. Trimming removed 3 bases at V and 2 bases at J, with 13 bases between. CDR3 nucleotides: TGCGCCAGCAGCCACCTACGACAGGTTCAAGAGACCCAGTACTTC. Translating gives CASSHLRQVQETQYF.

J is TRBJ2-7 and V is TRBV20-1; no definite D call. The CDR3 loop spans 11 amino acids. Trimming took 5 bases from V and 0 from J, leaving 5 bases between them. CDR1 DFQATT and CDR2 SNEGSKA come from the germline V gene (reference sequence). CDR3 amino acids: CSAYSSYEQYF. The CDR3, as DNA: TGCAGTGCTTACTCCTCCTACGAGCAGTACTTC.

This sequence joins TRBV6-5 and TRBJ1-2; 8 bases match TRBD1. Per germline, CDR1 MNHEY and CDR2 SVGAGI. The junction had 10 bases not matched to a gene; V was cut back by 4 bases and J by 6 bases. The CDR3 runs to 15 residues. The CDR3 sequence: CASSSPRTGTDGYTF. The CDR3 DNA reads TGTGCCAGCAGTTCTCCCCGGACAGGGACCGATGGCTACACCTTC.